This T cell receptor beta chain appears in the sequencing data of a study of blood T cell repertoires in COVID-19. Study in general: Nucleic acid was either cDNA or gDNA, and it came from T cells, B-cell-depleted T cells, or PBMCs.

V lost 1 base and J lost 0, with 10 bases in between. The CDR3 runs 16 residues. Looked up from germline, CDR1 is SGHTA and CDR2 is FQGNSA. As originally analysed: Scientists estimated how many nucleated cells there were by amplifying reference gene primers. Using immunoSEQ multiplex PCR, the repertoire was profiled, and TCRdb retains in-frame clones only, with some absent. V, J and clone size are taken as reported in that table, and D and trimming were inferred from the DNA itself. Of around 77,000 clones in the sample, about three quarters are singletons; the top ten hold under 30%. Sequencing input: peripheral blood. The chain links TRBV7-2 to TRBJ2-1; perhaps TRBD1 as D (5 bases). This clonotype was sampled from a woman older than 75 with active or convalescent COVID-19. The CDR3 DNA is TGTGCCAGCAGCTTAGTTCACAGGAGCTCCTACAATGAGCAGTTCTTC. It yields the protein CASSLVHRSSYNEQFF.